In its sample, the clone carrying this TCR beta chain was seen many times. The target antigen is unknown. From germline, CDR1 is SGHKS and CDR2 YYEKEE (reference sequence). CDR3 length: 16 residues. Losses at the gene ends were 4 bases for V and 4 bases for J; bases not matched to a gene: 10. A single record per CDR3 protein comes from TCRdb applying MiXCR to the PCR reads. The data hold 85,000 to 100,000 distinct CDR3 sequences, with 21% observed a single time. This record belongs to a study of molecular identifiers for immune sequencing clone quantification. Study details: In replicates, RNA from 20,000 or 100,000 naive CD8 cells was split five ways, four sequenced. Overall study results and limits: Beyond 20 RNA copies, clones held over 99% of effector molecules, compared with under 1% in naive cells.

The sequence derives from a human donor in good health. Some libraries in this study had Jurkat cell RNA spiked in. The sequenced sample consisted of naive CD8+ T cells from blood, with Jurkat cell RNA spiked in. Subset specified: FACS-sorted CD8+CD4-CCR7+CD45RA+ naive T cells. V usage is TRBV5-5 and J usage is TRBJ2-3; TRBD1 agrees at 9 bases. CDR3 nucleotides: TGTGCCAGCAGCCCCGGGACAGGGCTAGTCGCAGATACGCAGTATTTT. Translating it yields CASSPGTGLVADTQYF.